Below, 30 T cell receptor beta chains from the same sample are listed, as sequenced in a study of CD8+ T cells in alopecia areata. The sequencing template was cDNA reverse transcribed from extracted RNA. TCRdb's copy holds only in-frame clones and misses some; the assay was immunoSEQ multiplex PCR. The repertoire holds over 150,000 clones, with 56% as singletons. Sequenced material: CD8+ T cells sorted from blood. These receptors came from a human donor in good health.

This clone was counted a few times. In DNA form, the CDR3 reads TGCAGCGTTGTAGGGCCCCTCGGATGGGATACGCAGTATTTT. Amino acid sequence: CSVVGPLGWDTQYF. The V and J genes are TRBV29-1 and TRBJ2-3; no clear D gene. The V end lost 4 bases, the J end lost 6 bases, and 17 bases lay between the germline ends. CDR3 size: 14 residues. CDR1 SQVTM and CDR2 ANQGSEA come from the germline V gene.

This clone was counted between two and nine times. J is TRBJ2-6 and V is TRBV6-6; D is unresolved. The germline V and J ends were trimmed by 2 bases and 0 bases, with 5 bases remaining between them. The V gene's germline CDR1 is MNHNY and CDR2 SVGAGI (reference sequence). This CDR3 region has 15 residues. The CDR3 region is CASSYVTSGANVLTF. For the CDR3, the DNA is TGTGCCAGCAGTTACGTGACCTCTGGGGCCAACGTCCTGACTTTC.

The V call is TRBV25-1, the J call TRBJ2-7, with 7 bases identical to TRBD1. CDR1 and CDR2 from the germline V gene are MGHDK and SYGVNS. The CDR3 spans 13 residues. J gave up 4 bases and V 4 bases, and 4 bases lay outside the gene matches. The CDR3 DNA is TGTGCCAGCAGTGGGGGCAGGGGGTACGAGCAGTACTTC. This codes for CASSGGRGYEQYF.

V and J are TRBV27 and TRBJ2-5; D is unresolved. This CDR3 is 18 amino acids long. V was clipped by 7 bases and J by 0 bases, with 24 bases between them. The germline V gene has CDR1 MNHEY and CDR2 SMNVEV (reference sequence). The CDR3 nucleotides are TGTGCCAGCAAAAAGGACCCTAAGCCCAACGGCAACCAAGAGACCCAGTACTTC. Protein: CASKKDPKPNGNQETQYF.

There are a few counts of this clone. V and J are TRBV4-1 and TRBJ2-1, with 7 bases identical to TRBD2. This CDR3 contains 15 residues. Per germline, CDR1 MGHRA and CDR2 YSYEKL. V gave up 3 bases and J gave up 7 bases; unmatched junction bases: 9. CDR3 sequence: CASSQGGAGRNEQFF. As DNA, the CDR3 is TGCGCCAGCAGCCAGGGAGGTGCCGGGAGGAATGAGCAGTTCTTC.

The rearrangement links TRBV6-6 to TRBJ1-1; D not resolved. The V end lost 5 bases, the J end lost 6 bases, and 10 bases lay between the germline ends. The CDR3 runs 12 residues. Per the germline V gene, CDR1 is MNHNY and CDR2 is SVGAGI (reference sequence). Written as DNA, the CDR3 is TGTGCCAGCAGTCTAAGCGGGCCTGAAGCTTTCTTT. Its translation: CASSLSGPEAFF.

The rearrangement joins TRBV5-1 to TRBJ1-1; 9 nucleotides match TRBD1. Trimming cost V 0 bases and J 6 bases; bases outside gene matches: 6. This CDR3 region has 15 residues. Germline V lookup: CDR1 SGHRS, CDR2 YFSETQ. CDR3 in amino acids: CASSLGTGARPEAFF. The CDR3 DNA sequence: TGCGCCAGCAGCTTGGGGACAGGGGCTCGCCCTGAAGCTTTCTTT.

Concerning this clone itself: Without the conserved terminal phenylalanine or tryptophan, this CDR3 likely stems from a read error. The V call is TRBV7-9, the J call TRBJ2-7; D remains unclear. Germline CDR1 and CDR2: SEHNR and FQNEAQ (reference sequence). V was shortened by 2 bases and J by 6 bases, with 5 bases between the two germline ends. The CDR3 is 11 amino acids. DNA of the CDR3: TGTGCCAGCAGCTTAAATCTCGAGCAGTACTCC. Its protein is CASSLNLEQYS.

The chain couples TRBV27 to TRBJ2-1; D may be TRBD1 (6 bases). V lost 6 bases and J 7 bases, leaving 16 bases between the germline ends. The germline V gene encodes CDR1 MNHEY and CDR2 SMNVEV (reference sequence). This CDR3 spans 14 amino acids. CDR3 protein: CASSLRDTWNEQFF. CDR3 coding DNA: TGTGCCAGCAGCCTCCGGGACACCTGGAATGAGCAGTTCTTC.

This rearrangement joins TRBV29-1 to TRBJ2-1; 7 bases are shared with TRBD2. Germline CDR1 is SQVTM and CDR2 is ANQGSEA. The junction had 6 bases not matched to a gene; V was cut back by 7 bases and J by 3 bases. The CDR3 consists of 13 residues. CDR3 amino acids: CSAPGGYYNEQFF. The CDR3 region has the DNA TGCAGCGCCCCGGGGGGATACTACAATGAGCAGTTCTTC.

J is TRBJ1-2 and V is TRBV5-6, with TRBD1 as a possible D gene (6 bases). Germline V CDR1 and CDR2: SGHDT, YYEEEE. V was trimmed by 3 bases and J by 6 bases, leaving 21 bases between them. This CDR3 comprises 16 residues. The CDR3 reads CASSWEGGGGANGYTF. The CDR3 DNA reads TGTGCCAGCAGCTGGGAAGGAGGTGGGGGCGCGAATGGCTACACCTTC.

This clone was counted between two and nine times. The J gene is TRBJ1-1, the V gene TRBV15; TRBD1 agrees at 10 bases. V trimming: 5 bases; J trimming: 5 bases; junction bases outside the gene matches: 5. This CDR3 comprises 14 residues. CDR1 is LNHNV and CDR2 is YYDKDF in the germline V gene (reference sequence). CDR3 residues: CATSSPGQGTEAFF. CDR3 coding DNA: TGTGCCACCAGCTCCCCGGGACAGGGGACTGAAGCTTTCTTT. Filled out from reference TRBV15 and TRBJ1-1, the complete variable domain reads DAMVIQNPRYQVTQFGKPVTLSCSQTLNHNVMYWYQQKSSQAPKLLFHYYDKDFNNEADTPDNFQSRRPNTSFCFLDIRSPGLGDTAMYLCATSSPGQGTEAFFGQGTRLTVV.

The rearrangement links TRBV15 to TRBJ2-7; 10 bases map to TRBD1. Unmatched junction bases numbered 2, after V lost 1 base and J lost 2 bases. The CDR3 consists of 15 residues. Germline V CDR1 and CDR2: LNHNV, YYDKDF (reference sequence). The CDR3 loop is CATSRGQGATYEQYF. Written as DNA, the CDR3 is TGTGCCACCAGCAGAGGACAGGGGGCAACCTACGAGCAGTACTTC. The full variable domain, with the rest looked up from reference TRBV15 and TRBJ2-7, is DAMVIQNPRYQVTQFGKPVTLSCSQTLNHNVMYWYQQKSSQAPKLLFHYYDKDFNNEADTPDNFQSRRPNTSFCFLDIRSPGLGDTAMYLCATSRGQGATYEQYFGPGTRLTVT.

This rearrangement joins TRBV11-1 to TRBJ2-1; D is possibly TRBD2 (6 bases). The length of the CDR3 is 17 residues. Germline V gene lookup returns CDR1 SGHAT and CDR2 FQDESV (reference sequence). V was clipped by 2 bases and J by 1 base, with 15 bases between them. The CDR3 loop is CASSLSSRLGSYNEQFF. The CDR3 bases are TGTGCCAGCAGCTTATCCTCGCGACTAGGATCCTACAATGAGCAGTTCTTC.

The table lists this clone with a few counts. The chain uses TRBV7-9 and TRBJ1-1; D gene unclear. This CDR3 region has 10 residues. From germline, CDR1 is SEHNR and CDR2 FQNEAQ (reference sequence). V was clipped by 3 bases and J by 6 bases, with 2 bases between them. The CDR3 coding sequence is TGTGCCAGCAGCTTTGCTGAAGCTTTCTTT. It is translated as CASSFAEAFF. The full variable domain, rest sourced from reference TRBV7-9 and TRBJ1-1, is DTGVSQNPRHKITKRGQNVTFRCDPISEHNRLYWYRQTLGQGPEFLTYFQNEAQLEKSRLLSDRFSAERPKGSFSTLEIQRTEQGDSAMYLCASSFAEAFFGQGTRLTVV.

CDR3 nucleotide sequence: TGTGCCAGCAGTACCGGGACTAGCTCATCCGGGGAGCTGTTTTTT. Its protein product is CASSTGTSSSGELFF. The rearrangement uses TRBV27 and TRBJ2-2; 9 bases align to TRBD2. The CDR3 runs 15 residues. Germline values: CDR1 MNHEY, CDR2 SMNVEV (reference sequence). The J segment lost 6 bases and the V segment lost 5 bases, leaving 7 bases of the junction unmatched.

The J gene is TRBJ2-5, the V gene TRBV29-1, with 9 positions matching TRBD1. The length of the CDR3 is 16 residues. CDR1 is SQVTM and CDR2 is ANQGSEA in the germline V gene. The J segment lost 0 bases and the V segment lost 0 bases, leaving 5 bases of the junction unmatched. CDR3 nucleotide sequence: TGCAGCGTTGAAGATTGGACAGGGGCTTACCAAGAGACCCAGTACTTC. Encoded protein: CSVEDWTGAYQETQYF.

There are a few counts of this clone. V gene TRBV30 combines with J gene TRBJ2-2; D gene uncertain. CDR1 and CDR2 (germline): GTSNPN, SVGIG (reference sequence). The CDR3 is made up of 14 amino acids. Between the trimmed V and J ends, which lost 2 bases and 4 bases, there was a span of 11 bases. The CDR3, as DNA: TGTGCCTGGAGTCCCCTGGGCCTCACCGGGGAGCTGTTTTTT. Translated: CAWSPLGLTGELFF.

As to this clone: Other DNA sequences in the same sample also yield this CDR3. This chain connects TRBV29-1 to TRBJ2-2; D is possibly TRBD2 (6 bases). The CDR3 sequence is 13 residues long. V was shortened by 3 bases and J by 1 base, with 6 bases between the two germline ends. From germline, CDR1 is SQVTM and CDR2 ANQGSEA. The CDR3 loop reads CSVEGGNTGELFF. The CDR3 DNA sequence: TGCAGCGTTGAGGGGGGGAACACCGGGGAGCTGTTTTTT.

The chain recombines TRBV27 with TRBJ2-7, with a weak D call TRBD2 (7 bases). V was cut by 2 bases and J by 2 bases, with 13 bases left in between. CDR1 and CDR2 from the germline V gene are MNHEY and SMNVEV (reference sequence). The CDR3 has 15 amino acids. CDR3 sequence: CASSLGGGLPYEQYF. CDR3 DNA: TGTGCCAGCAGTTTAGGCGGGGGCCTACCCTACGAGCAGTACTTC.

This clone has only one observation. The chain has TRBV4-1 and TRBJ2-1; D not certain. Trimming pared 4 bases from V and 3 bases from J, leaving 10 bases between. This CDR3 contains 14 residues. Germline V lookup: CDR1 MGHRA, CDR2 YSYEKL. The CDR3 DNA reads TGCGCCAGCAGCCCCAGTCTCAGCTACAATGAGCAGTTCTTC. It encodes CASSPSLSYNEQFF.

The chain combines TRBV2 with TRBJ2-7, with no clear D. The DNA end is a closer match to TRBJ2-5, so the J assignment may be wrong. Looked up from germline, CDR1 is SNHLY and CDR2 is FYNNEI. This CDR3 is built from 14 residues. The CDR3 DNA follows: TGTGCCAGCAGGACTCTCGCGGTTAGGGAGACCCAGTACTTC. Protein: CASRTLAVRETQYF.

V usage is TRBV29-1 and J usage is TRBJ1-1; D may be TRBD1 (6 bases). Trimming shortened V by 6 bases and J by 7 bases, and 9 bases separated the two germline ends. The CDR3 totals 10 residues. Germline lookup yields CDR1 SQVTM and CDR2 ANQGSEA. As DNA, the CDR3 is TGCAGCGTAATGACAGGTGAAGCTTTCTTT. Protein sequence: CSVMTGEAFF.

J is TRBJ2-1 and V is TRBV2; tentatively, D is TRBD2 (6 bases). The CDR3 contains 15 residues. Germline assignment: CDR1 SNHLY and CDR2 FYNNEI. V lost 4 bases to trimming and J lost 3 bases, with 13 bases between them. This chain's CDR3 is CASSGPVEGYNEQFF. DNA for the CDR3: TGTGCCAGCAGTGGCCCAGTGGAGGGCTACAATGAGCAGTTCTTC.

For this clone: In the same sample, other DNA sequences code for this CDR3. The chain uses TRBV9 and TRBJ1-1; D not certain. This CDR3 has 12 amino acids. Germline V gene lookup returns CDR1 SGDLS and CDR2 YYNGEE. V was shortened by 0 bases and J by 3 bases, with 3 bases between the two germline ends. This CDR3 is CASSVDDTEAFF. Written as DNA, the CDR3 is TGTGCCAGCAGCGTAGACGACACTGAAGCTTTCTTT.

The chain is built from TRBV19 and TRBJ2-5; TRBD1 or TRBD2 may be the D gene (5 bases each). V was cut by 5 bases and J by 5 bases, with 15 bases left in between. The CDR3 runs to 14 residues. Germline CDR1 LNHDA, CDR2 SQIVND (reference sequence). The CDR3: CASSLTGLGETQYF. The DNA of the CDR3 is TGTGCCAGTAGTCTTACGGGGCTGGGGGAGACCCAGTACTTC.

The chain carries TRBV29-1 and TRBJ1-2, with 7 bases matching TRBD1. CDR1 is SQVTM, CDR2 ANQGSEA, per germline. The ends lost 6 bases at V and 1 base at J; junction bases unmatched: 8. The CDR3 runs to 14 residues. The CDR3 DNA reads as TGCAGCGTGGGGACAGATATATTTAACTATGGCTACACCTTC. Its translation: CSVGTDIFNYGYTF. Filled out from reference TRBV29-1 and TRBJ1-2, the complete variable domain reads SAVISQKPSRDICQRGTSLTIQCQVDSQVTMMFWYRQQPGQSLTLIATANQGSEATYESGFVIDKFPISRPNLTFSTLTVSNMSPEDSSIYLCSVGTDIFNYGYTFGSGTRLTVV.

This clone was observed a handful of times. The rearrangement uses TRBV4-1 and TRBJ2-7, with D perhaps matching TRBD1 (5 bases). The CDR3 has 14 residues. CDR1 is MGHRA, CDR2 YSYEKL, per germline. Trimming left V 0 bases short and J 5 bases short, with 11 bases between. Here the CDR3 reads CASSQEVRADEQYF. CDR3 DNA sequence: TGCGCCAGCAGCCAAGAAGTCAGGGCCGACGAGCAGTACTTC.

A single count supports this clone. The chain combines TRBV29-1 with TRBJ2-7, with TRBD1 as a possible D gene (5 bases). Germline CDR1 reads SQVTM; CDR2 reads ANQGSEA. CDR3 length equals 15 residues. Trimming pared 5 bases from V and 2 bases from J, leaving 19 bases between. The CDR3 loop is CSVRQGAAPTYEQYF. The CDR3 region has the DNA TGCAGCGTTCGCCAGGGCGCCGCACCGACCTACGAGCAGTACTTC.

The V call is TRBV19, the J call TRBJ2-5; D ambiguous. From germline, CDR1 is LNHDA and CDR2 SQIVND (reference sequence). The CDR3 is 13 amino acids. The germline V and J ends were trimmed by 3 bases and 2 bases, with 7 bases remaining between them. As DNA, the CDR3 is TGTGCCAGTAGTATGGTGCTGCAAGAGACCCAGTACTTC. As protein: CASSMVLQETQYF.